The 7 T cell receptor beta chains in this list originate from one sample, sequenced in a study of long-term antiretroviral therapy in people with HIV. An immunoSEQ assay, version v3.0, was performed at survey level. The assay was immunoSEQ multiplex PCR, and TCRdb's table has in-frame clones only and misses some. This table holds tens of thousands of clones, roughly 95% found once. Sequenced material: unsorted PBMCs, taken 3.7 years after starting antiretroviral therapy. The receptors come from a woman aged 50 to 65 with HIV.

The chain carries TRBV7-6 and TRBJ2-5, with D possibly called TRBD1 or TRBD2 (6 bases each). This CDR3 has 19 residues. The V gene's germline CDR1 is SGHVS and CDR2 FNYEAQ. V lost 3 bases and J lost 8, with 31 bases in between. CDR3 nucleotide sequence: TGTGCCAGCAGCTTCCGCGTCCTGGGGACAACGGGGGCAGAGCGCACCCAGTACTTC. It specifies CASSFRVLGTTGAERTQYF.

This clone was detected once. J is TRBJ2-7 and V is TRBV7-8, with 10 bases aligning to TRBD2. After removal of 5 bases from V and 3 bases from J, the junction contained 7 bases not matched to a gene. Germline assignment: CDR1 SGHVS and CDR2 FQNEAQ. This CDR3 is 15 amino acids long. The CDR3 sequence: CASSDKRGGFYEQYF. Here the CDR3 DNA reads TGTGCCAGCAGCGATAAGCGGGGGGGATTCTACGAGCAGTACTTC.

V and J are TRBV5-4 and TRBJ1-2; possibly TRBD1 for D (5 bases). Germline CDR1 is SGHNT and CDR2 is YYREEE (reference sequence). The V end was cut by 4 bases, the J end by 8 bases, with 12 bases between. This CDR3 contains 12 residues. DNA for the CDR3: TGTGCCAGCAGCCCCGGGGCGAGGGGCTACACCTTC. This encodes CASSPGARGYTF.

The chain couples TRBV7-2 to TRBJ1-2; 8 nucleotides align to TRBD1. The CDR3 totals 17 residues. With V trimmed by 1 base and J by 4 bases, 11 bases remained unmatched. Germline CDR1 is SGHTA and CDR2 is FQGNSA. CDR3 region: CASSLVVTGDGIYGYTF. The CDR3 nucleotides read TGTGCCAGCAGCTTAGTAGTGACAGGGGATGGAATCTATGGCTACACCTTC.

The chain employs TRBV2 and TRBJ2-1, with 8 bases fitting TRBD2. CDR1 SNHLY and CDR2 FYNNEI come from the germline V gene. V was clipped by 7 bases and J by 6 bases; unmatched bases: 5. This CDR3 has 13 amino acids. Here the CDR3 reads CASTAGVTNEQFF. The CDR3 DNA sequence: TGTGCCAGCACAGCGGGGGTCACCAATGAGCAGTTCTTC.

This chain uses TRBV2 with TRBJ1-3; D is unresolved. CDR1 is SNHLY and CDR2 is FYNNEI in the germline V gene. Trimming shortened V by 3 bases and J by 0 bases, and 6 bases separated the two germline ends. CDR3 length: 14 amino acids. The chain's CDR3 is CASSDIHSGNTIYF. CDR3 bases: TGTGCCAGCAGTGATATTCACTCTGGAAACACCATATATTTT.

The chain links TRBV4-2 to TRBJ2-2, with D possibly matching TRBD1 (6 bases). Trimming left V 0 bases short and J 2 bases short, with 13 bases between. This CDR3 region has 17 residues. CDR1 and CDR2 (germline): LGHNA, YNFKEQ. The CDR3: CASSQEEGVFNTGELFF. For the CDR3, the DNA is TGTGCCAGCAGCCAAGAAGAGGGGGTTTTCAACACCGGGGAGCTGTTTTTT.